This T cell receptor (beta chain) was captured in a study of cytotoxic CD8 clonotypes in ibrutinib-treated CLL. TCRdb keeps only in-frame clones here, not all; method: immunoSEQ multiplex PCR. Found here are 130,000 to 150,000 clones, approximately 80% of them singletons; the top ten hold roughly 13%. V lost 5 bases and J lost 5, with 9 bases in between. The CDR3 contains 12 residues. The germline gives CDR1 SEHNR, CDR2 FQNEAQ (reference sequence). The receptor was derived from a human donor with chronic lymphocytic leukemia. Here the sequenced sample was PBMCs, taken after 12 months of ibrutinib treatment. The rearrangement joins TRBV7-9 to TRBJ2-5, with D maybe TRBD1 (6 bases). CDR3 sequence: CASSPQGETQYF. CDR3 nucleotides: TGTGCCAGCAGCCCCCAGGGGGAGACCCAGTACTTC.